Presented here are 22 T cell receptor beta chains from one specimen sequenced in a study of T cell responses to AZD1222 COVID-19 vaccine. Generated by immunoSEQ multiplex PCR, the TCRdb table keeps only in-frame clones and is missing some. The sample yields roughly 130,000 clones, 88% seen once. The material sequenced was peripheral blood, taken on day 0 of AZD1222 vaccination. The receptors were sampled from an adult in good health.

The rearrangement uses TRBV6-6 and TRBJ1-2, with D possibly being TRBD1 (5 bases). Per the germline V gene, CDR1 is MNHNY and CDR2 is SVGAGI (reference sequence). Trimming removed 2 bases at V and 0 bases at J, with 10 bases between. This CDR3 has 15 residues. CDR3 bases: TGTGCCAGCAGTTACGAAAAGGGGACTAACTATGGCTACACCTTC. This translates into CASSYEKGTNYGYTF.

CDR3 residues: CAWSKGGVKNYGYTF. The DNA for the CDR3 is TGTGCCTGGAGTAAGGGCGGGGTCAAGAACTATGGCTACACCTTC. The chain has TRBV30 and TRBJ1-2; D unresolved. CDR1 GTSNPN and CDR2 SVGIG come from the germline V gene (reference sequence). V gave up 2 bases and J gave up 2 bases, with 15 bases separating them. This CDR3 is built from 15 residues.

V usage is TRBV28 and J usage is TRBJ1-1; no clear D gene. The CDR3 contains 13 residues. CDR1 and CDR2 (germline): MDHEN, SYDVKM. Trimming left V 3 bases short and J 8 bases short, with 13 bases between. CDR3 in amino acids: CASSFGPYPEAFF. The CDR3 bases are TGTGCCAGCAGTTTTGGCCCATACCCCGAAGCTTTCTTT.

V usage is TRBV3-1 (or the pseudogene TRBV3-2) and J usage is TRBJ2-1; D might be TRBD1 or TRBD2, each matching 5 bases. The CDR3 consists of 16 residues. Trimming took off 1 base at V and 4 bases at J, with 14 bases between the two ends. The germline V gene encodes CDR1 LGHDT and CDR2 YNNKEL (reference sequence). In nucleotides, the CDR3 is TGTGCCAGCAGCCAAGGTGTCGGGACGCCATACAATGAGCAGTTCTTC. This sequence encodes CASSQGVGTPYNEQFF.

The gene calls are TRBV27 and TRBJ1-2; D not resolved. V was trimmed by 3 bases and J by 8 bases, leaving 10 bases between them. The CDR3 is made up of 12 amino acids. The germline V gene encodes CDR1 MNHEY and CDR2 SMNVEV (reference sequence). In nucleotides, the CDR3 is TGTGCCAGCAGTTTTTTAGGAGGGGGCTACACCTTC. Translating it yields CASSFLGGGYTF.

The chain combines TRBV16 with TRBJ2-1, with D hard to call. Germline V lookup: CDR1 KGHSY, CDR2 FQNENV. The CDR3 consists of 14 residues. The V end lost 7 bases, the J end lost 2 bases, and 12 bases lay between the germline ends. CDR3: CASTPFDPYNEQFF. The CDR3 coding sequence is TGTGCCAGCACCCCCTTTGACCCCTACAATGAGCAGTTCTTC.

The gene calls are TRBV9 and TRBJ2-7, with D possibly TRBD2 on 6 matching bases. Germline loops: CDR1 SGDLS, CDR2 YYNGEE. The CDR3 totals 14 residues. Trimming cost V 0 bases and J 4 bases, with 11 bases left between them. CDR3 residues: CASSVAWGGYEQYF. DNA of the CDR3: TGTGCCAGCAGCGTAGCTTGGGGAGGTTACGAGCAGTACTTC.

The table lists this clone with a few counts. This sequence joins TRBV4-1 and TRBJ1-4; a weak D match, TRBD1 (6 bases). The V gene lost 1 base and the J gene lost 5 bases, with 11 bases spanning the gap. CDR3 length: 15 residues. In germline, CDR1 is MGHRA, CDR2 YSYEKL. CDR3 amino acids: CASSQGLRGNEKLFF. CDR3 DNA sequence: TGCGCCAGCAGCCAAGGCCTGAGGGGGAATGAAAAACTGTTTTTT.

Here the CDR3 reads CASSLRGLMFANTGELFF. In DNA, the CDR3 is TGTGCCAGCAGTTTACGGGGACTAATGTTCGCGAACACCGGGGAGCTGTTTTTT. V usage is TRBV27 and J usage is TRBJ2-2; 7 bases agree with TRBD2. The ends lost 2 bases at V and 0 bases at J; junction bases unmatched: 9. The CDR3 is 18 amino acids. Germline V gene data show CDR1 as MNHEY and CDR2 as SMNVEV (reference sequence).

This clone was observed a single time. The chain employs TRBV28 and TRBJ1-6; 10 nucleotides agree with TRBD1. The germline gives CDR1 MDHEN, CDR2 SYDVKM. V gave up 6 bases and J gave up 6 bases; unmatched junction bases: 11. This CDR3 region has 17 residues. CDR3 loop: CASSPDRGRKSNSPLHF. The DNA for the CDR3 is TGTGCCAGCAGCCCTGACAGGGGGCGGAAAAGTAATTCACCCCTCCACTTT.

The rearrangement uses TRBV5-1 and TRBJ2-7; D is perhaps TRBD2 (5 bases). Germline lookup yields CDR1 SGHRS and CDR2 YFSETQ. Trimming took off 0 bases at V and 6 bases at J, with 16 bases between the two ends. CDR3 length: 15 amino acids. As DNA, the CDR3 is TGCGCCAGCAGCTTGGAGAGCGAGGGCCTGGGCGAGCAGTACTTC. Translating gives CASSLESEGLGEQYF.

The genes are TRBV30 and TRBJ1-2; D gene ambiguous. Germline CDR1 GTSNPN, CDR2 SVGIG (reference sequence). There are 15 residues in the CDR3. The ends were cut back, 3 bases at V and 2 bases at J, with 16 bases in the middle. CDR3: CAWSAGRSSNYGYTF. The CDR3, as DNA: TGTGCCTGGAGCGCAGGACGGTCCTCGAACTATGGCTACACCTTC.

CDR3 in amino acids: CASSQGGAPRYEQFF. The DNA of the CDR3 is TGTGCCAGCAGCCAAGGAGGGGCCCCTAGGTATGAGCAGTTCTTC. This chain uses TRBV3-1 (or the pseudogene TRBV3-2) with TRBJ2-1, with D perhaps given as TRBD1 or TRBD2 (5 bases each). In germline, CDR1 is LGHDT, CDR2 YNNKEL (reference sequence). Trimming shortened V by 1 base and J by 8 bases, and 15 bases separated the two germline ends. The CDR3 has 15 amino acids.

This chain uses TRBV27 with TRBJ2-7, with 9 bases identical to TRBD1. CDR3 length equals 14 residues. Germline V gene data show CDR1 as MNHEY and CDR2 as SMNVEV (reference sequence). V was pared by 7 bases and J by 6 bases, with 10 bases of the junction left unmatched. The CDR3: CASNHGDRAAEQYF. Here the CDR3 DNA reads TGTGCCAGCAACCACGGGGACAGGGCGGCCGAGCAGTACTTC.

This rearrangement joins TRBV7-2 to TRBJ1-2; D is possibly TRBD1 (5 bases). This CDR3 has 14 residues. The germline gives CDR1 SGHTA, CDR2 FQGNSA. V shed 4 bases and J shed 7 bases, with 16 bases lying between them. In nucleotides, the CDR3 is TGTGCCAGCAGCTCCCGGGACCGAGTTCGTGGCTACACCTTC. This translates into CASSSRDRVRGYTF.

The J gene is TRBJ1-6, the V gene TRBV3-1 (or the pseudogene TRBV3-2), with 7 bases fitting TRBD1. The germline V gene has CDR1 LGHDT and CDR2 YNNKEL (reference sequence). The CDR3 extends over 16 amino acids. V shed 1 base and J 7 bases; nucleotides not matched to a gene: 7. CDR3: CASSQAGGIRNSPLHF. DNA for the CDR3: TGTGCCAGCAGCCAAGCAGGGGGAATAAGGAATTCACCCCTCCACTTT.

In its sample, this clone was seen a few times. CDR3 protein: CASSLSSPPQHF. DNA of the CDR3: TGTGCCAGCAGCTTAAGTTCCCCGCCCCAGCATTTT. The V call is TRBV7-2, the J call TRBJ1-5; D remains ambiguous. CDR1 is SGHTA, CDR2 FQGNSA, per germline. The CDR3 contains 12 residues. The V end lost 2 bases, the J end lost 9 bases, and 8 bases lay between the germline ends.

The chain links TRBV5-8 to TRBJ2-7; 9 nucleotides match TRBD2. V shed 2 bases and J 2 bases; nucleotides not matched to a gene: 5. CDR3 length equals 15 residues. Germline CDR1 reads SGHTS; CDR2 reads YDEGEE. The CDR3 region has the DNA TGTGCCAGCAGCTTATGGCTAGCGGGAACCTACGAGCAGTACTTC. Its protein product is CASSLWLAGTYEQYF.

The chain employs TRBV29-1 and TRBJ1-4, with D hard to call. The V gene's germline CDR1 is SQVTM and CDR2 ANQGSEA. Between the trimmed V and J ends, which lost 8 bases and 1 base, there was a span of 11 bases. The CDR3 has 13 amino acids. The CDR3 DNA is TGCAGCATTATTCGAGAAACTAATGAAAAACTGTTTTTT. This sequence encodes CSIIRETNEKLFF.

The chain couples TRBV7-9 to TRBJ2-7, with D unclear. Trimming took 7 bases from V and 0 from J, leaving 13 bases between them. The CDR3 spans 14 residues. Germline V gene sequence: CDR1 SEHNR, CDR2 FQNEAQ (reference sequence). The CDR3 DNA is TGTGCCAGCATTGCCCCTAGAAGCTCCTACGAGCAGTACTTC. It yields the protein CASIAPRSSYEQYF.

This chain uses TRBV19 with TRBJ1-6; perhaps TRBD1 as D (5 bases). The CDR3 runs 14 residues. Looked up from germline, CDR1 is LNHDA and CDR2 is SQIVND (reference sequence). V was cut by 5 bases and J by 7 bases, with 12 bases left in between. CDR3 sequence: CASSADSVNSPLHF. The CDR3 nucleotides are TGTGCCAGTAGTGCCGACAGTGTAAATTCACCCCTCCACTTT.

The gene calls are TRBV30 and TRBJ2-7; no reliable D call. Germline CDR1 GTSNPN, CDR2 SVGIG (reference sequence). Trimming shortened V by 1 base and J by 3 bases, and 16 bases separated the two germline ends. This CDR3 has 15 residues. The CDR3 nucleotides read TGTGCCTGGAGTGGTAGGCGGTCAGGTTTCTACGAGCAGTACTTC. It codes for CAWSGRRSGFYEQYF.